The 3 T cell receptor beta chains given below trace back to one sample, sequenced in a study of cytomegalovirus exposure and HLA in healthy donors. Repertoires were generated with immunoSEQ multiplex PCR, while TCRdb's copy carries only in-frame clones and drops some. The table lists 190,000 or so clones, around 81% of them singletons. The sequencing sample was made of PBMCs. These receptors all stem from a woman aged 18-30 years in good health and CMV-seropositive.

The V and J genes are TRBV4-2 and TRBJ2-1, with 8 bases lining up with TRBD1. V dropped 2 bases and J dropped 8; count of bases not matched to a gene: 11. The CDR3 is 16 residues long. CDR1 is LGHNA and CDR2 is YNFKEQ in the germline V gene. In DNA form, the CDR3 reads TGTGCCAGCAGCCAATTAAGGACAGGGAAAGGGGATGAGCAGTTCTTC. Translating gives CASSQLRTGKGDEQFF.

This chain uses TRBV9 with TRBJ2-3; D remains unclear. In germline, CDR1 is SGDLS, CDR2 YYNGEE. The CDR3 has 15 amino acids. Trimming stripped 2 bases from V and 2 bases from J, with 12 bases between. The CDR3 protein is CASSVASFFTDTQYF. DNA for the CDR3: TGTGCCAGCAGCGTGGCCTCGTTTTTCACAGATACGCAGTATTTT.

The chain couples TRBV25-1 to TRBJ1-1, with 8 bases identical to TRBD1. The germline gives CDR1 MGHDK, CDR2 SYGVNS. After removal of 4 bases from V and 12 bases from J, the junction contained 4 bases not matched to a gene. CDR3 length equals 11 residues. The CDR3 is CASSATGVTFF. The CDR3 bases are TGTGCCAGCAGTGCGACAGGGGTAACTTTCTTT.